This is a list of T cell receptor beta chains from one sample in a study of blood T cell repertoires in COVID-19. Libraries were prepared by immunoSEQ multiplex PCR; TCRdb keeps only in-frame clonotypes and omits some of them. The top ten hold roughly 8% of the sample, which has about 500,000 clones, 70% to 90% seen once. Sequencing was carried out using peripheral blood. These receptors were taken from a woman aged 45-59 years with COVID-19, enrolled during active disease. CDR3s leave out the opening cysteine and the closing phenylalanine or tryptophan.

cdr3_aa: AWNWARRSVGGYT
v_call: TRBV30

cdr3_aa: ASSSQSYNEQF
v_call: TRBV5-1

cdr3_aa: ASSPRPRQGWNYGYT
v_call: TRBV7-9

cdr3_aa: ASSELDSNSPLH
v_call: TRBV6-1

cdr3_aa: ATSDSEGQGDGNTIY
v_call: TRBV24-1

cdr3_aa: ASKGSGREQPQH
v_call: TRBV2

cdr3_aa: ASSASDRHRGKLF
v_call: TRBV9

cdr3_aa: ASSFSPDQPQH
v_call: TRBV5-6

cdr3_aa: ASSVDPDSSYNEQF
v_call: TRBV9

cdr3_aa: ASSLGGTSTDTQY
v_call: TRBV11-3

cdr3_aa: ASSKRANTGELF
v_call: TRBV10-1